The 8 T cell receptor beta chains below come from one sample, sequenced in a study of cytomegalovirus exposure and HLA in healthy donors. The PCR employed 60 Vbeta primers together with 13 Jbeta primers. Here immunoSEQ multiplex PCR was the method, and the copy in TCRdb shows in-frame clones only, minus some. The table records approximately 110,000 clones, about 70% of them present only once. Sequenced input: PBMCs. Receptors were obtained from a young man in good health and CMV-seropositive.

CDR3 DNA: TGTGCCAGCAGCTCATCGGGACAGGGCTATGAAAAACTGTTTTTT. This codes for CASSSSGQGYEKLFF. The rearrangement uses TRBV7-9 and TRBJ1-4, with 9 bases aligning to TRBD1. This CDR3 is 15 amino acids long. With 4 bases clipped from V and 6 bases from J, the junction kept 6 bases outside the gene matches. CDR1 SEHNR and CDR2 FQNEAQ come from the germline V gene (reference sequence). The whole variable domain, remainder taken from reference TRBV7-9 and TRBJ1-4, is DTGVSQNPRHKITKRGQNVTFRCDPISEHNRLYWYRQTLGQGPEFLTYFQNEAQLEKSRLLSDRFSAERPKGSFSTLEIQRTEQGDSAMYLCASSSSGQGYEKLFFGSGTQLSVL.

This chain connects TRBV2 to TRBJ2-1, with 11 bases identical to TRBD2. The germline V gene encodes CDR1 SNHLY and CDR2 FYNNEI. The V segment lost 2 bases and the J segment 7 bases; nucleotides outside the gene matches: 4. The CDR3 extends over 15 amino acids. The CDR3 here is CASSEILAGGNEQFF. In nucleotides, the CDR3 is TGTGCCAGCAGTGAAATCCTAGCGGGGGGAAATGAGCAGTTCTTC.

CDR3 in amino acids: CASAPRGAPPRETQYF. For the CDR3, the DNA is TGTGCTAGTGCTCCCCGGGGGGCCCCCCCACGGGAGACCCAGTACTTC. This chain connects TRBV12-5 to TRBJ2-5, with D maybe TRBD2 (7 bases). Per germline, CDR1 LGHNT and CDR2 FRNRAP. V lost 7 bases and J 5 bases, leaving 23 bases between the germline ends. This CDR3 contains 16 residues.

The chain combines TRBV9 with TRBJ1-1; the D gene is possibly TRBD1 (5 bases). This CDR3 contains 12 residues. With 4 bases removed from V and 11 bases from J, the gap between germline ends came to 15 bases. CDR1 and CDR2 (germline): SGDLS, YYNGEE. In DNA form, the CDR3 reads TGTGCCAGCAGCCCGGGGGGTGTCGAGGCTTTCTTT. Encoded protein: CASSPGGVEAFF.

The chain recombines TRBV27 with TRBJ1-2; D remains unclear. The length of the CDR3 is 13 residues. V was cut by 0 bases and J by 6 bases, with 8 bases left in between. Germline assignment: CDR1 MNHEY and CDR2 SMNVEV (reference sequence). CDR3 nucleotides: TGTGCCAGCAGTTTATCGCCGCGAAATGGCTACACCTTC. This gives the protein CASSLSPRNGYTF.

The genes are TRBV27 and TRBJ1-5; 9 bases map to TRBD1. V lost 5 bases and J lost 5; bases outside the gene matches: 13. The germline V gene has CDR1 MNHEY and CDR2 SMNVEV (reference sequence). This CDR3 comprises 17 residues. The CDR3 coding sequence is TGTGCCAGCAGTAAAGTAACCGGGACAGGGTTTGATCAGCCCCAGCATTTT. As protein: CASSKVTGTGFDQPQHF.

V and J are TRBV28 and TRBJ2-7; D is undetermined. The CDR3 spans 13 residues. Trimming left V 3 bases short and J 2 bases short, with 8 bases between. Germline assignment: CDR1 MDHEN and CDR2 SYDVKM. As DNA, the CDR3 is TGTGCCAGCAGTTTCGCTGCTACCTACGAGCAGTACTTC. It specifies CASSFAATYEQYF.

This clone turned up a few times. The chain couples TRBV6-1 to TRBJ2-1; 8 bases line up with TRBD1. The V segment lost 1 base and the J segment 2 bases; nucleotides outside the gene matches: 1. The CDR3 extends over 15 amino acids. The germline V gene has CDR1 MNHNS and CDR2 SASEGT. In DNA form, the CDR3 reads TGTGCCAGCAGTGAAGACAGGGGGACCTACAATGAGCAGTTCTTC. As protein: CASSEDRGTYNEQFF.